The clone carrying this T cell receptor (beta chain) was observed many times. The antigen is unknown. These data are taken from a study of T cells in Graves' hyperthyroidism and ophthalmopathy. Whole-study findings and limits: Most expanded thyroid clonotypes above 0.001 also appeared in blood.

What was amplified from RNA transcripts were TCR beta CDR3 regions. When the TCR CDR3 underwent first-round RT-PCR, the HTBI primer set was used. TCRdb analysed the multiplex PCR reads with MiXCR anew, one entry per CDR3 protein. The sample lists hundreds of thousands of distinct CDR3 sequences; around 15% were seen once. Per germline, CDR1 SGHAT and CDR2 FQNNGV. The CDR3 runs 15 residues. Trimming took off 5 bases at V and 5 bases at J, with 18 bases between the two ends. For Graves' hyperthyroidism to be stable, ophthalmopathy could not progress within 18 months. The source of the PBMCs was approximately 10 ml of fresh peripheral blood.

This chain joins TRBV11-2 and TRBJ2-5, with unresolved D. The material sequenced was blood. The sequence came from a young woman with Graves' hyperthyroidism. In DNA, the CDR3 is TGTGCCAGCAGCCTAAAGGGAACCTATGGGGAGACCCAGTACTTC. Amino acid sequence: CASSLKGTYGETQYF.